Following are 15 T cell receptor beta chains from one sample sequenced in a study of PD-L1 blockade in urothelial cancer. Repertoires were generated with immunoSEQ multiplex PCR, while TCRdb's copy carries only in-frame clones and drops some. Of about 30,000 clones in the sample, roughly 80% are singletons; the top ten hold about 2%. Material: PBMCs, obtained around atezolizumab (anti-PD-L1) treatment. The receptors were gathered from a man aged 50 or older with urothelial cancer.

This clone was observed once. The chain couples TRBV4-1 to TRBJ1-2, with 8 nucleotides matching TRBD1. Per germline, CDR1 MGHRA and CDR2 YSYEKL. There are 15 residues in the CDR3. With 1 base clipped from V and 7 bases from J, the junction kept 8 bases outside the gene matches. The CDR3 sequence: CASSQADRGPFGYTF. The DNA for the CDR3 is TGCGCCAGCAGCCAAGCTGACAGGGGCCCTTTTGGCTACACCTTC.

This clone was observed once. The chain uses TRBV27 and TRBJ1-2; D unclear. Germline assignment: CDR1 MNHEY and CDR2 SMNVEV (reference sequence). Between the trimmed V and J ends, which lost 5 bases and 5 bases, there was a span of 18 bases. This CDR3 has 15 residues. CDR3 sequence reads: CASSLEAGGIYGYTF. The CDR3 DNA sequence: TGTGCCAGCAGTCTAGAAGCAGGAGGGATTTATGGCTACACCTTC.

By share, this clone ranks as medium-sized (0.01 to 0.1%). CDR3 in DNA: TGTGCCAGCAGTGACGGGACTAGCGGGGGGGCAGATACGCAGTATTTT. Translating it yields CASSDGTSGGADTQYF. The chain carries TRBV6-4 and TRBJ2-3; 16 nucleotides align to TRBD2. V shed 2 bases and J 4 bases; nucleotides not matched to a gene: 0. The CDR3 runs to 16 residues. Germline V gene lookup returns CDR1 MRHNA and CDR2 SNTAGT.

This chain uses TRBV2 with TRBJ1-1, with TRBD1 matching over 7 bases. The CDR3 is made up of 15 amino acids. The V and J ends lost 4 bases and 2 bases, in that order; junction bases with no gene match: 7. Germline-derived CDR1 and CDR2 are SNHLY and FYNNEI. The chain's CDR3 is CASSVDAGGNTEAFF. CDR3 sequence (DNA): TGTGCCAGCAGTGTGGATGCAGGGGGAAACACTGAAGCTTTCTTT.

This rearrangement joins TRBV6-5 to TRBJ2-5; TRBD1 matches at 9 bases. After removal of 2 bases from V and 4 bases from J, the junction contained 5 bases not matched to a gene. Germline loops: CDR1 MNHEY, CDR2 SVGAGI. The CDR3 has 15 residues. The CDR3 sequence: CASSYGTGRSETQYF. The CDR3 coding sequence is TGTGCCAGCAGTTACGGGACAGGGCGGTCAGAGACCCAGTACTTC.

The gene calls are TRBV14 and TRBJ2-2; 9 nucleotides agree with TRBD2. Trimming at V came to 5 bases and at J to 3 bases, leaving 4 bases not matched to a gene. The CDR3 spans 15 residues. Germline V gene lookup returns CDR1 SGHDN and CDR2 FVKESK. The CDR3 DNA sequence: TGTGCCAGCAGCAGACTAGCGGCCTACACCGGGGAGCTGTTTTTT. Its translation: CASSRLAAYTGELFF.

This clone was observed a single time. The chain uses TRBV5-6 and TRBJ1-6; D unresolved. The V gene lost 3 bases and the J gene lost 6 bases, with 13 bases spanning the gap. The CDR3 length is 15 residues. The germline CDR1 and CDR2 sequences are SGHDT and YYEEEE. The CDR3 loop reads CASSSASGFNSPLHF. CDR3 in DNA: TGTGCCAGCAGCTCCGCGTCGGGATTTAATTCACCCCTCCACTTT.

The gene calls are TRBV29-1 and TRBJ2-7, with 7 bases fitting TRBD1. From germline, CDR1 is SQVTM and CDR2 ANQGSEA. Losses at the gene ends were 6 bases for V and 5 bases for J; bases not matched to a gene: 10. The CDR3 is made up of 13 amino acids. The CDR3 reads CSVRETGSHEQYF. The DNA for the CDR3 is TGCAGCGTACGTGAGACAGGGTCGCACGAGCAGTACTTC.

The V and J genes are TRBV11-2 and TRBJ1-1; 8 bases align to TRBD1. J was trimmed by 4 bases and V by 1 base; bases with no gene match: 5. Germline V gives CDR1 SGHAT, CDR2 FQNNGV. The CDR3 is 15 residues long. The CDR3 spells CASSLVRGPGTEAFF. CDR3 sequence (DNA): TGTGCCAGCAGCTTAGTCAGGGGGCCGGGCACTGAAGCTTTCTTT.

The chain uses TRBV19 and TRBJ1-2; 7 positions agree with TRBD1. The V gene end was trimmed by 9 bases and the J gene end by 8 bases; junction bases not matched to a gene: 15. This CDR3 is built from 14 residues. CDR1 is LNHDA, CDR2 SQIVND, per germline (reference sequence). The CDR3 loop reads CASQGQSLVRGYTF. CDR3 DNA sequence: TGTGCCAGCCAGGGACAGTCCCTAGTGAGGGGCTACACCTTC.

V is TRBV2 and J is TRBJ1-5; possible D gene TRBD1, 5 bases. The CDR3 consists of 13 residues. Trimming removed 7 bases from V and 2 bases from J, with 9 bases in between. Germline-derived CDR1 and CDR2 are SNHLY and FYNNEI. The CDR3 sequence: CASKGQGNQPQHF. Here the CDR3 DNA reads TGTGCCAGCAAGGGGCAGGGCAATCAGCCCCAGCATTTT.

The chain uses TRBV18 and TRBJ2-1; D not resolved. Trimming left V 3 bases short and J 0 bases short, with 9 bases between. CDR3 length: 15 amino acids. Germline V gene data show CDR1 as KGHSH and CDR2 as LQKENI. The CDR3 DNA reads as TGTGCCAGCTCACCTAGAGTTAGCTCCTACAATGAGCAGTTCTTC. Translation: CASSPRVSSYNEQFF.

The V and J genes are TRBV19 and TRBJ2-1; a possible D gene is TRBD1 (6 bases). The CDR3 consists of 15 residues. Germline CDR1 and CDR2: LNHDA and SQIVND (reference sequence). V lost 5 bases and J 6 bases, leaving 17 bases between the germline ends. As DNA, the CDR3 is TGTGCCAGTAGTCCGAGGCGTACACAGGGCAATGAGCAGTTCTTC. It translates to CASSPRRTQGNEQFF.

This chain links TRBV6-6 with TRBJ1-5, with D tentatively TRBD1 (6 bases). The germline V gene encodes CDR1 MNHNY and CDR2 SVGAGI (reference sequence). The CDR3 runs 15 residues. Trimming removed 3 bases from V and 4 bases from J, with 13 bases in between. The chain's CDR3 is CASSYSGDRNQPQHF. Here the CDR3 DNA reads TGTGCCAGCAGTTATTCAGGGGATCGGAATCAGCCCCAGCATTTT.

The chain combines TRBV5-8 with TRBJ1-5, with a tentative D call TRBD1 (5 bases). V lost 0 bases and J lost 2, with 9 bases in between. CDR3 length: 15 amino acids. Germline lookup yields CDR1 SGHTS and CDR2 YDEGEE. CDR3 nucleotide sequence: TGTGCCAGCAGCTTGGATCCGGGGGGCAATCAGCCCCAGCATTTT. This encodes CASSLDPGGNQPQHF.